This TCR beta chain was recorded in a study of T-cell reconstitution after alpha-beta-depleted transplantation in children. Findings of the study overall: Newly generated T cells supplied most T-cell counts and diversity one year post-transplant. Two months or so post-transplant, alpha-beta T cells reportedly derived from several hundred expanded graft clones.

Unique molecular identifiers were incorporated during preparation of the TCRbeta library. TCRdb re-derived calls from the PCR reads in MiXCR, one entry per CDR3 protein. The sample records 350,000 to 500,000 distinct CDR3 sequences, roughly 44% being singletons. This clonotype was picked up many times. Antigen unknown. The sequencing used PBMCs, collected before TCRalphabeta/CD19-depleted stem cell transplant. The sequence came from a girl aged 2-10 years with aplastic anemia, due to receive a stem cell transplant.

The CDR3 here is CSASIRVNTEAFF. The CDR3 DNA reads as TGCAGTGCTTCTATAAGGGTGAACACTGAAGCTTTCTTT. This chain connects TRBV20-1 to TRBJ1-1; no reliable D call. Germline V gives CDR1 DFQATT, CDR2 SNEGSKA (reference sequence). This CDR3 is 13 amino acids long. The V end was cut by 5 bases, the J end by 0 bases, with 10 bases between.